The rows below give T cell receptor beta chains drawn from one sample of a study of T cells in Graves' hyperthyroidism and ophthalmopathy. TCRdb used MiXCR to reprocess the multiplex PCR reads, holding one entry per CDR3 protein. The sample contains roughly 740,000 distinct CDR3 sequences, around 17% of which appear only once. Sequencing was carried out using blood. The receptors derive from a man aged 18 to 30 with Graves' hyperthyroidism. Both conserved end residues are part of each CDR3. The D gene is left open where the match is weak. Size tells how often a clone was seen (once, few, many) or the class of an expanded clone, and some rows leave it out.

d_call	v_call	j_call	clone_size	cdr3_nt	cdr3_aa
TRBD1	TRBV27	TRBJ2-1	few	TGTGCCAGCAGTTTCTTCGGGACAGCCGATGAGCAGTTCTTC	CASSFFGTADEQFF
-	TRBV29-1	TRBJ2-5	many	TGCAGTTGCGGCGGGGGCGCGCCTAGGGGCGCGGAGACCCAGTACTTC	CSCGGGAPRGAETQYF
TRBD1	TRBV29-1	TRBJ2-3	many	TGCAGCGTTGAAGATCGACAGGGGCCTAGCACAGATACGCAGTATTTT	CSVEDRQGPSTDTQYF
TRBD2	TRBV7-3	TRBJ2-4	-	TGTGCCAGCAGCTTCGGGACTAGCGGAGGAGACATTCAGTACTTC	CASSFGTSGGDIQYF
TRBD1	TRBV7-6	TRBJ1-1	-	TGTGCCAGCAGCTCGGAGGGCAGGGGGCTTACTGAAGCTTTCTTT	CASSSEGRGLTEAFF
TRBD2	TRBV27	TRBJ2-1	many	TGTGCCAGCAGTGTACTAGCGGGAGGGCCAAGTGAGCAGTTCTTC	CASSVLAGGPSEQFF
TRBD2	TRBV7-9	TRBJ2-3	many	TGTGCCAGCAGCCCCTCCGGGACTAGCGGGACGACAGATACGCAGTATTTT	CASSPSGTSGTTDTQYF
-	TRBV13	TRBJ2-7	many	TGTGCCAGCAGCTCGACCGGGATTTACGAGCAGTACTTC	CASSSTGIYEQYF
-	TRBV7-2	TRBJ1-5	once	TGTGCCAGCAGCAAAGACAGTGGCAGCAATCAGCCCCAGCATTTT	CASSKDSGSNQPQHF
TRBD1	TRBV7-9	TRBJ2-7	few	TGTGCCAGCAGCCAGGACAGGGGGCCGGAAGGTCCCTACGAGCAGTACTTC	CASSQDRGPEGPYEQYF
-	TRBV2	TRBJ1-5	-	TGTGCCAGCAGTGAACAGGGGCAGAGAGATCAGCCCCAGCATTTT	CASSEQGQRDQPQHF
-	TRBV5-1	TRBJ2-3	many	TGCGCCAGCAGCTTGGAGGGGGTATCAGATACGCAGTATTTT	CASSLEGVSDTQYF
-	TRBV20-1	TRBJ2-7	many	TGCAGTGCTAGTGTTGGGACAATCTCCTACGAGCAGTACTTC	CSASVGTISYEQYF
-	TRBV3-1	TRBJ2-2	few	TGTGCCAGCGGCTCTATCGGGGACACCGGGGAGCTGTTTTTT	CASGSIGDTGELFF
TRBD1	TRBV5-5	TRBJ1-4	few	TGTGCCAGCAGCCCGATGACAGGGGCATTGGACTTGAATGAAAAACTGTTTTTT	CASSPMTGALDLNEKLFF
TRBD1	TRBV5-1	TRBJ2-7	few	TGCGCCAGCAGCCCGCAGGGACAGACACATTACGAGCAGTACTTC	CASSPQGQTHYEQYF
TRBD2	TRBV20-1	TRBJ2-1	-	TGCAGTGCCCCCGCCAGCGGGATGGATGAGCAGTTCTTC	CSAPASGMDEQFF
TRBD1	TRBV20-1	TRBJ2-1	many	TGCAGTGCTAGAGATCACAGGGGAAACTACAATGAGCAGTTCTTC	CSARDHRGNYNEQFF
TRBD1	TRBV29-1	TRBJ2-5	many	TGCAGCGTCCTCGGACAGGGGGGCCAAGAGACCCAGTACTTC	CSVLGQGGQETQYF
-	TRBV18	TRBJ2-1	many	TGTGCCAGCTCACCACCGTGGCCTAGCAATGAGCAGTTCTTC	CASSPPWPSNEQFF
TRBD1	TRBV5-6	TRBJ2-1	-	TGTGCCAGCAGCTTCGGGATGCGGACAGGGAACGAGCAGTTCTTC	CASSFGMRTGNEQFF
TRBD2	TRBV12-5	TRBJ2-1	-	TGTGCTAGTGGTTTGGTACTACTAGCGGGAGGAAACAATGAGCAGTTCTTC	CASGLVLLAGGNNEQFF
-	TRBV7-8	TRBJ1-1	many	TGTGCCAGCAGCTTAGCGCTTCGGGCAGGACGTCGAGCTGAAGCTTTCTTT	CASSLALRAGRRAEAFF
-	TRBV11-1	TRBJ2-7	many	TGTGCCAGCAGCTTTGGCCGGGACACCTACGAGCAGTACTTC	CASSFGRDTYEQYF
TRBD2	TRBV11-3	TRBJ2-1	many	TGTGCCAGCAGCTTAGGAGGCGGACTAGCGGGAGTGGGTGAGCAGTTCTTC	CASSLGGGLAGVGEQFF
-	TRBV28	TRBJ1-1	few	TGTGCCAGCAGAACCGACAGCCAGACCCTTCGAGCTTTCTTT	CASRTDSQTLRAFF
TRBD1	TRBV28	TRBJ2-7	many	TGTGCCAGCATCGGGACAGCGTACGAGCAGTACTTC	CASIGTAYEQYF
TRBD1	TRBV12-3/TRBV12-4	TRBJ2-3	-	TGTGCCAGCAGTTTCAGGGGGCCTGCTACAGATACGCAGTATTTT	CASSFRGPATDTQYF
TRBD2	TRBV7-9	TRBJ2-7	many	TGTGCCAGCAGCACCCGGGGGGACGAGCAGTACTTC	CASSTRGDEQYF
-	TRBV7-9	TRBJ2-1	few	TGTGCCAGCAGCCCACTGATGGGGCGTCAATACAATGAGCAGTTCTTC	CASSPLMGRQYNEQFF
TRBD2	TRBV7-2	TRBJ2-7	-	TGTGCCAGCAGCTTAGTTGCGGGAGGAATGAAGGGTGAGCAGTACTTC	CASSLVAGGMKGEQYF
-	TRBV20-1	TRBJ1-1	many	TGCAGTGCCGCCGGGACACTGAACACTGAAGCTTTCTTT	CSAAGTLNTEAFF
TRBD2	TRBV6-1	TRBJ2-7	many	TGTGCCAGCACCCGCGCGGGAGGGCCCTACGAGCAGTACTTC	CASTRAGGPYEQYF
-	TRBV20-1	TRBJ2-1	few	TGCAGTGCTAGAGATCCACTAGCAAGTTACAATGAGCAGTTCTTC	CSARDPLASYNEQFF
-	TRBV20-1	TRBJ2-6	-	TGCAGTGCTAGAACCGCGGGGACCGGGGCCAACGTCCTGACTTTC	CSARTAGTGANVLTF
-	TRBV7-9	TRBJ2-3	-	TGTACCAGCAGCCTTAAGGGAGATACGCAGTATTTT	CTSSLKGDTQYF
-	TRBV29-1	TRBJ1-4	-	TGCAGCGTTGAAGACCCCAGGGGATACGAAAAACTGTTTTTT	CSVEDPRGYEKLFF
-	TRBV6-1	TRBJ2-5	-	TGTGCCAGCAGTGAGACGGATCGAGAGACCCAGTACTTC	CASSETDRETQYF
-	TRBV28	TRBJ2-7	-	TGTGCCAGCACGCCAGGGGGGAAATACGAGCAGTACTTC	CASTPGGKYEQYF
TRBD2	TRBV6-1	TRBJ2-3	few	TGTGCCAGCAGTCGCGGGACTAGCGGGAGGGGGACGCAGTATTTT	CASSRGTSGRGTQYF
-	TRBV6-1	TRBJ2-7	few	TGTGCCAGCGGGGACCGCCCGAGGGACGAGCAGTACTTC	CASGDRPRDEQYF
-	TRBV7-6	TRBJ2-1	many	TGTGCCAGCAGCTTAGCGGGTAGCGGAGTTTACAATGAGCAGTTCTTC	CASSLAGSGVYNEQFF
TRBD1	TRBV10-1	TRBJ2-3	many	TGCGCCAGCAGTGTTACAGGGGATGGCACAGATACGCAGTATTTT	CASSVTGDGTDTQYF
TRBD2	TRBV15	TRBJ2-1	-	TGTGCCACCAGCAGAGTCCGGGGGGTGTACAATGAGCAGTTCTTC	CATSRVRGVYNEQFF
-	TRBV10-3	TRBJ2-5	few	TGTGCCATCAGTGAATGGGATTGGGAGACCCAGTACTTC	CAISEWDWETQYF
-	TRBV11-2	TRBJ2-5	many	TGTGCCAGCAGCTTAGGAGCAGGGAACCAAGAGACCCAGTACTTC	CASSLGAGNQETQYF
TRBD2	TRBV9	TRBJ2-1	few	TGTGCCAGCAGCGTAGAGCCCACTAGCGGGGGCAATGAGCAGTTCTTC	CASSVEPTSGGNEQFF
-	TRBV7-9	TRBJ2-3	few	TGTGCCAGCAGCCTTAAAACAGATACGCAGTATTTT	CASSLKTDTQYF
-	TRBV18	TRBJ2-6	many	TGTGCCAGCTCACCGAGGCTCGACGGGAACGTCCTGACTTTC	CASSPRLDGNVLTF
TRBD1	TRBV4-1	TRBJ2-7	-	TGCGCCAGCAGCCAAGAGCCCAGGGGGCGAGGACCGTACGAGCAGTACTTC	CASSQEPRGRGPYEQYF
-	TRBV7-8	TRBJ2-6	-	TGTGCCAGCAGCCAAAATCACGGAATTTCTGGGGCCAACGTCCTGACTTTC	CASSQNHGISGANVLTF
-	TRBV4-2	TRBJ1-2	-	TGTGCCAGCAGCCAAACCACAGGACCCTATGGCTACACCTTC	CASSQTTGPYGYTF
-	TRBV12-3/TRBV12-4	TRBJ2-7	-	TGTGCCAGCAGGCCCGGGGAGTACGAGCAGTACTTC	CASRPGEYEQYF
-	TRBV28	TRBJ1-1	many	TGTGCCAGCACCCTGCCCGTAGGGACTTCGATCACTGAAGCTTTCTTT	CASTLPVGTSITEAFF
-	TRBV27	TRBJ2-5	few	TGTGCCAGCAGTCAAATAAGGAACGGGGCAGAGACCCAGTACTTC	CASSQIRNGAETQYF
TRBD1	TRBV7-2	TRBJ2-7	few	TGTGCCAGCACTTCGGGGACAGGCGTCTCTCAGCAGTACTTC	CASTSGTGVSQQYF
-	TRBV3-1	TRBJ2-7	many	TGTGCCAGCAGCCAATCCTACGAGCAGTACTTC	CASSQSYEQYF
TRBD2	TRBV7-9	TRBJ2-3	-	TGTGCCAGCAGAAGGGGACTACCACCCACAGATACGCAGTATTTT	CASRRGLPPTDTQYF
-	TRBV10-1	TRBJ2-1	many	TGCGCCAGCAGTGATCAAGAACCCGAGCGGGCAACCCGGTCTGAGCAGTTCTTC	CASSDQEPERATRSEQFF